Detailed here is one T cell receptor beta chain. The CDR3 loop spans 13 amino acids. Germline V gene data show CDR1 as MDHEN and CDR2 as SYDVKM. V lost 1 base and J lost 3, with 7 bases in between. This entry comes from a study of T cell changes during pregnancy in multiple sclerosis. Profiled with immunoSEQ multiplex PCR; TCRdb holds only in-frame clones, not every one. This table holds over 25,000 clones, about 88% found once. This chain joins TRBV28 and TRBJ2-7; D is perhaps TRBD1 (5 bases). This receptor was taken from a female donor with multiple sclerosis, enrolled in a pregnancy study. Sample: CD8+ T cells from peripheral blood mononuclear cells, taken before pregnancy. The CDR3 nucleotides read TGTGCCAGCAGTTTATCAGACAGCTACGAGCAGTACTTC. It translates to CASSLSDSYEQYF.